Listed here are 14 T cell receptor beta chains from one sample, sequenced in a study of T cells in localized non-small cell lung cancer. TCRdb keeps only in-frame clones here, not all; method: immunoSEQ multiplex PCR. The sample has tens of thousands of clones, approximately 87% seen once. This material consisted of peripheral blood, taken before any cancer treatment. The receptors here all came from a woman aged 35 to 69 with stage I lung adenocarcinoma.

This chain uses TRBV19 with TRBJ1-6; possibly TRBD1 for D (5 bases). The CDR3 covers 13 residues. Per the germline V gene, CDR1 is LNHDA and CDR2 is SQIVND (reference sequence). Trimming removed 6 bases from V and 10 bases from J, with 13 bases in between. The CDR3 DNA sequence: TGTGCCAGTAGGGTGGGGGGTAGGTCACCCCTCCACTTT. This encodes CASRVGGRSPLHF.

The chain recombines TRBV5-1 with TRBJ1-1, with D perhaps matching TRBD1 (5 bases). V lost 5 bases, J lost 11 bases, and 19 bases lay in between. Germline-derived CDR1 and CDR2 are SGHRS and YFSETQ. The CDR3 has 13 residues. The CDR3 nucleotides read TGCGCCAGCAGTTTTGAAGAGGGGAGAGACGCTTTCTTT. It yields the protein CASSFEEGRDAFF.

The chain links TRBV5-1 to TRBJ2-2, with TRBD2 matching 13 bases. In germline, CDR1 is SGHRS, CDR2 YFSETQ. V shed 4 bases, J shed 4 bases, and the junction held 4 bases outside the gene matches. The CDR3 spans 16 residues. The CDR3 loop reads CASSRGLAGSTGELFF. CDR3 nucleotides: TGCGCCAGCAGCAGGGGACTAGCGGGGAGCACCGGGGAGCTGTTTTTT.

The CDR3 loop is CASSQGAGSPLHF. In nucleotides, the CDR3 is TGTGCCAGCAGTCAGGGGGCGGGTTCACCCCTCCACTTT. The J gene is TRBJ1-6, the V gene TRBV7-2; 8 bases align to TRBD1. Germline V gene lookup returns CDR1 SGHTA and CDR2 FQGNSA. V trimming: 6 bases; J trimming: 9 bases; junction bases outside the gene matches: 4. The CDR3 is 13 residues long.

This clone has only one observation. The V call is TRBV7-2, the J call TRBJ2-3; 11 nucleotides align to TRBD2. The CDR3 sequence is 16 residues long. Trimming took 3 bases from V and 2 from J; bases not matched to a gene: 4. Germline V CDR1 and CDR2: SGHTA, FQGNSA. The CDR3 DNA follows: TGTGCCAGCAGCTTCCCGGGACTAGCGGTCACAGATACGCAGTATTTT. Translation: CASSFPGLAVTDTQYF.

V is TRBV9 and J is TRBJ2-5; D perhaps matches TRBD1 (5 bases). Germline-derived CDR1 and CDR2 are SGDLS and YYNGEE. With 0 bases removed from V and 3 bases from J, the gap between germline ends came to 9 bases. This CDR3 has 14 amino acids. CDR3 region: CASSVGAREETQYF. CDR3 nucleotides: TGTGCCAGCAGCGTAGGCGCCAGGGAAGAGACCCAGTACTTC. The entire variable domain, with the rest obtained from reference TRBV9 and TRBJ2-5, is as follows: DSGVTQTPKHLITATGQRVTLRCSPRSGDLSVYWYQQSLDQGLQFLIQYYNGEERAKGNILERFSAQQFPDLHSELNLSSLELGDSALYFCASSVGAREETQYFGPGTRLLVL.

V gene TRBV13 combines with J gene TRBJ1-3, with a possible D match to TRBD1 (6 bases). The V and J ends lost 3 bases and 5 bases respectively, with 8 bases between them. The germline V gene has CDR1 PRHDT and CDR2 FYEKMQ (reference sequence). CDR3 size: 13 residues. CDR3: CASSFTGRNTIYF. For the CDR3, the DNA is TGTGCCAGCAGCTTCACAGGGAGAAACACCATATATTTT.

This clone was observed a handful of times. The rearrangement joins TRBV7-2 to TRBJ2-5; perhaps TRBD1 as D (6 bases). The CDR3 length is 14 residues. Germline CDR1 is SGHTA and CDR2 is FQGNSA. V was cut by 5 bases and J by 2 bases, with 12 bases left in between. CDR3 sequence reads: CASSPPGAQETQYF. The CDR3 coding sequence is TGTGCCAGCAGCCCGCCAGGGGCTCAAGAGACCCAGTACTTC.

The rearrangement joins TRBV11-1 to TRBJ2-1; D gene unclear. The CDR3 has 16 amino acids. The V end was cut by 1 base, the J end by 0 bases, with 10 bases between. Per germline, CDR1 SGHAT and CDR2 FQDESV (reference sequence). The CDR3 sequence is CASSLVETSSYNEQFF. The CDR3 DNA sequence: TGTGCCAGCAGCTTAGTCGAAACCAGCTCCTACAATGAGCAGTTCTTC.

J is TRBJ2-7 and V is TRBV5-4, with D uncertain. Trimming removed 6 bases at V and 4 bases at J, with 23 bases between. Per the germline V gene, CDR1 is SGHNT and CDR2 is YYREEE (reference sequence). The CDR3 extends over 16 amino acids. The chain's CDR3 is CASTINPRAMGYEQYF. The CDR3 DNA follows: TGTGCCAGCACCATCAATCCTAGGGCCATGGGGTACGAGCAGTACTTC.

This chain links TRBV5-6 with TRBJ1-4; unclear D gene. Trimming shortened V by 0 bases and J by 5 bases, and 17 bases separated the two germline ends. CDR1 is SGHDT and CDR2 is YYEEEE in the germline V gene. This CDR3 has 17 residues. The DNA for the CDR3 is TGTGCCAGCAGCTTGGATAGTTTCAGGCCGCGAAATGAAAAACTGTTTTTT. Translating it yields CASSLDSFRPRNEKLFF.

The V gene is TRBV19, the J gene TRBJ2-1; weak D call: TRBD2 (5 bases). Germline V gene lookup returns CDR1 LNHDA and CDR2 SQIVND (reference sequence). The CDR3 loop spans 14 amino acids. Trimming cost V 3 bases and J 5 bases, with 11 bases left between them. Here the CDR3 DNA reads TGTGCCAGTAGTATTCGGGGTACCGACAATGAGCAGTTCTTC. It yields the protein CASSIRGTDNEQFF.

V is TRBV18 and J is TRBJ2-3, with no clear D. CDR1 and CDR2 from the germline V gene are KGHSH and LQKENI. This CDR3 comprises 16 residues. V lost 6 bases, J lost 2 bases, and 18 bases lay in between. DNA of the CDR3: TGTGCCAGCTCGCTAACACCGGTCAAAAACACAGATACGCAGTATTTT. Amino acids: CASSLTPVKNTDTQYF.

This clone was seen just once. The V gene is TRBV6-1, the J gene TRBJ1-5; weak D call: TRBD1 (5 bases). The CDR3 is made up of 13 amino acids. V was trimmed by 1 base and J by 9 bases, leaving 10 bases between them. Germline values: CDR1 MNHNS, CDR2 SASEGT. The CDR3: CASSEGRGGPQHF. In DNA form, the CDR3 reads TGTGCCAGCAGTGAAGGTAGGGGAGGGCCCCAGCATTTT.